Each of the 29 T cell receptor beta chains below was sequenced from the same sample in a study of T cell repertoires in cytomegalovirus infection. One entry per CDR3 protein results from TCRdb running MiXCR on the reads. The table includes hundreds of thousands of distinct CDR3 sequences, approximately 33% detected once. No antigen is known for these receptors. The starting material was cultured PBMCs, obtained from culture after CMV antigen stimulation. Source of these receptors: a human donor in good health (CMV status not recorded). Some clones in this sample may be carry-over from other donors' samples.

Details on this clonotype: Germline and junction disagree at one end, which may indicate a read error. The V call is TRBV28, the J call TRBJ2-2; the D gene is possibly TRBD1 (6 bases). CDR1 and CDR2 from the germline V gene are MDHEN and SYDVKM. The CDR3 has 16 amino acids. The CDR3 DNA reads as TGTGCCAGCAGTCCTTGGACAGAAGCGAACACCGGGGAGCTGCTTTTT. Its protein product is CASSPWTEANTGELLF.

This clonotype was counted between two and nine times. The genes are TRBV7-8 and TRBJ1-3; D is unclear. The CDR3 runs 16 residues. CDR1 is SGHVS and CDR2 is FQNEAQ in the germline V gene. Deletions cut 2 bases from V and 4 bases from J, with 15 bases between. CDR3 loop: CASSLISGMGGNTIYF. The CDR3 coding sequence is TGTGCCAGCAGCTTAATTTCGGGGATGGGAGGAAACACCATATATTTT.

In this sample, this clonotype turned up a few times. The gene calls are TRBV5-4 and TRBJ2-5; D remains unclear. Germline CDR1 is SGHNT and CDR2 is YYREEE (reference sequence). The CDR3 sequence is 14 residues long. Trimming shortened V by 1 base and J by 5 bases, and 12 bases separated the two germline ends. The CDR3 DNA reads TGTGCCAGCAGCTTGAAAGGGCAGTCGGAGACCCAGTACTTC. Amino acid sequence: CASSLKGQSETQYF.

The chain joins TRBV12-3 or TRBV12-4 to TRBJ2-1; D possibly corresponds to TRBD1 (5 bases). The CDR3 sequence is 16 residues long. The V end was cut by 6 bases, the J end by 3 bases, with 18 bases between. The CDR3 coding sequence is TGTGCCAGCAGCCCAGGGTTCAGGACCGGCTACAATGAGCAGTTCTTC. Its translation: CASSPGFRTGYNEQFF.

This clonotype was detected many times. The chain has TRBV7-7 and TRBJ2-2, with D possibly being TRBD1 or TRBD2 (5 bases each). Looked up from germline, CDR1 is SSHAT and CDR2 is FNYEAQ (reference sequence). The CDR3 totals 15 residues. The V end lost 5 bases, the J end lost 1 base, and 11 bases lay between the germline ends. CDR3 protein: CASSPGTVNTGELFF. The CDR3 nucleotides read TGTGCCAGCAGCCCAGGGACGGTGAACACCGGGGAGCTGTTTTTT.

This clonotype was picked up a small number of times. V is TRBV7-8 and J is TRBJ2-4; maybe TRBD2 (5 bases). Trimming pared 4 bases from V and 8 bases from J, leaving 9 bases between. Germline lookup yields CDR1 SGHVS and CDR2 FQNEAQ. The length of the CDR3 is 12 residues. The CDR3 spells CASSSPGDIQYF. The CDR3 bases are TGTGCCAGCAGCTCGCCCGGGGACATTCAGTACTTC.

This clonotype was observed a handful of times. In DNA, the CDR3 is TGTGCCAGCAGTTATTCCAAGGCAGTCTACAATGAGCAGTTCTTC. Amino acid sequence: CASSYSKAVYNEQFF. The chain joins TRBV6-6 to TRBJ2-1; no firm D call. Per the germline V gene, CDR1 is MNHNY and CDR2 is SVGAGI (reference sequence). V was shortened by 3 bases and J by 3 bases, with 12 bases between the two germline ends. The CDR3 consists of 15 residues.

In its sample, this clonotype was seen a few times. The chain combines TRBV5-1 with TRBJ1-6, with D possibly matching TRBD1 (6 bases). Germline CDR1 and CDR2: SGHRS and YFSETQ. Trimming pared 0 bases from V and 10 bases from J, leaving 11 bases between. The CDR3 extends over 14 amino acids. CDR3 loop: CASSLEGGWSPLHF. As DNA, the CDR3 is TGCGCCAGCAGCTTGGAAGGGGGGTGGTCACCCCTCCACTTT.

The V gene is TRBV10-1, the J gene TRBJ2-1; TRBD1 is a possible D gene (6 bases). V was shortened by 5 bases and J by 9 bases, with 17 bases between the two germline ends. The V gene's germline CDR1 is WNHNN and CDR2 SYGVQD (reference sequence). This CDR3 is 14 amino acids long. In nucleotides, the CDR3 is TGCGCCAGCAGTAACAGGGACCGTCCGGGTGAGCAGTTCTTC. Its translation: CASSNRDRPGEQFF.

At least ten counts were recorded for this clonotype. This sequence joins TRBV7-2 and TRBJ1-3; no firm D call. The germline V gene encodes CDR1 SGHTA and CDR2 FQGNSA. V was clipped by 1 base and J by 3 bases, with 10 bases between them. This CDR3 is 15 amino acids long. This CDR3 is CASSLGRMGGNTIYF. In DNA form, the CDR3 reads TGTGCCAGCAGCTTAGGTCGGATGGGTGGAAACACCATATATTTT.

The V gene is TRBV28, the J gene TRBJ2-7, with 9 bases identical to TRBD1. Trimming at V came to 4 bases and at J to 5 bases, leaving 9 bases not matched to a gene. The CDR3 spans 15 residues. In germline, CDR1 is MDHEN, CDR2 SYDVKM. CDR3 nucleotides: TGTGCCAGCAGTTCGTCCGGGACAGGGTCCCACGAGCAGTACTTC. This gives the protein CASSSSGTGSHEQYF. Using reference TRBV28 and TRBJ2-7 for the parts outside the CDR3, the full variable domain is DVKVTQSSRYLVKRTGEKVFLECVQDMDHENMFWYRQDPGLGLRLIYFSYDVKMKEKGDIPEGYSVSREKKERFSLILESASTNQTSMYLCASSSSGTGSHEQYFGPGTRLTVT.

J is TRBJ1-1 and V is TRBV15; no firm D call. Germline V gene lookup returns CDR1 LNHNV and CDR2 YYDKDF (reference sequence). V shed 0 bases and J shed 2 bases, with 4 bases lying between them. The CDR3 extends over 13 amino acids. The chain's CDR3 is CATSREINTEAFF. CDR3 bases: TGTGCCACCAGCAGAGAGATTAACACTGAAGCTTTCTTT. Combining the CDR3 with reference TRBV15 and TRBJ1-1 gives the whole variable domain DAMVIQNPRYQVTQFGKPVTLSCSQTLNHNVMYWYQQKSSQAPKLLFHYYDKDFNNEADTPDNFQSRRPNTSFCFLDIRSPGLGDTAMYLCATSREINTEAFFGQGTRLTVV.

This clonotype was seen just once. The J gene is TRBJ2-1, the V gene TRBV5-1; 8 nucleotides line up with TRBD1. V shed 0 bases and J 4 bases; nucleotides not matched to a gene: 6. CDR3 size: 16 residues. CDR1 SGHRS and CDR2 YFSETQ come from the germline V gene. The CDR3 reads CASSLDPGGPYNEQFF. The CDR3, as DNA: TGCGCCAGCAGCTTGGATCCAGGGGGCCCTTACAATGAGCAGTTCTTC.

The chain is built from TRBV12-3 or TRBV12-4 and TRBJ2-1; 13 positions agree with TRBD2. The CDR3 is made up of 18 amino acids. The V and J ends lost 5 bases and 0 bases, in that order; junction bases with no gene match: 7. CDR3 nucleotide sequence: TGTGCCAGCAGTACGACTAGCGGGAGGACTTACTCCTACAATGAGCAGTTCTTC. This sequence encodes CASSTTSGRTYSYNEQFF.

The gene calls are TRBV20-1 and TRBJ2-3; D gene uncertain. The CDR3 is 13 residues long. Trimming stripped 0 bases from V and 6 bases from J, with 10 bases between. Per germline, CDR1 DFQATT and CDR2 SNEGSKA (reference sequence). CDR3 loop: CSARDESSDTQYF. CDR3 nucleotide sequence: TGCAGTGCTAGAGATGAGTCTTCGGATACGCAGTATTTT.

For this clonotype: This may be a read error, as it is one base from a much larger clone. The chain links TRBV7-9 to TRBJ2-3; tentatively, D is TRBD1 or TRBD2 (5 bases each). The CDR3 loop spans 15 amino acids. Germline CDR1 and CDR2: SEHNR and FQNEAQ (reference sequence). In DNA form, the CDR3 reads TGTGCCAGCAGCTTCCGTGGGGGATCTGTAGATACGAAGTATTTT. This gives the protein CASSFRGGSVDTKYF.

CDR3: CSARGAGGVGNEQFF. The CDR3 DNA is TGCAGCGCCCGGGGGGCGGGAGGAGTGGGCAATGAGCAGTTCTTC. V usage is TRBV29-1 and J usage is TRBJ2-1; 8 bases map to TRBD2. The V gene end was trimmed by 7 bases and the J gene end by 6 bases; junction bases not matched to a gene: 14. In germline, CDR1 is SQVTM, CDR2 ANQGSEA. This CDR3 contains 15 residues.

The rearrangement uses TRBV20-1 and TRBJ2-1, with D perhaps assigned TRBD1 or TRBD2 (5 bases each). The germline V and J ends were trimmed by 6 bases and 8 bases, with 17 bases remaining between them. The V gene's germline CDR1 is DFQATT and CDR2 SNEGSKA (reference sequence). CDR3 length: 13 amino acids. The CDR3 DNA follows: TGCAGTGCCGTGGGGACCTCGAGCTATGAGCAGTTCTTC. As protein: CSAVGTSSYEQFF.

This chain uses TRBV7-2 with TRBJ2-2, with D possibly called TRBD1 or TRBD2 (5 bases each). In germline, CDR1 is SGHTA, CDR2 FQGNSA. The CDR3 length is 14 residues. Trimming stripped 6 bases from V and 7 bases from J, with 15 bases between. The CDR3 sequence: CASSSSGQGGELFF. The CDR3 DNA reads as TGTGCCAGCAGTTCCAGCGGCCAGGGCGGGGAGCTGTTTTTT.

In the case of this clonotype: At one boundary the junction diverges from the germline segment, which might be a read error. J is TRBJ2-4 and V is TRBV7-2; D unclear. CDR1 is SGHTA, CDR2 FQGNSA, per germline. The CDR3 runs 16 residues. The CDR3 DNA reads as TGTGCCAGCAGATTAGTAGGGCAACCAGCCAAAAACATTCAGTACTTC. Translating it yields CASRLVGQPAKNIQYF.

V is TRBV6-1 and J is TRBJ1-2; D gene ambiguous. Germline-derived CDR1 and CDR2 are MNHNS and SASEGT. Trimming cost V 5 bases and J 7 bases, with 14 bases left between them. The CDR3 is made up of 13 amino acids. CDR3 sequence: CASSPLPRSGYTF. The CDR3 DNA sequence: TGTGCCAGCAGTCCACTTCCGAGGTCTGGCTACACCTTC.

The sample holds many counts of this clonotype. The chain is built from TRBV7-9 and TRBJ1-4; a weak D match, TRBD1 (6 bases). V was cut by 6 bases and J by 8 bases, with 13 bases left in between. This CDR3 contains 13 residues. Per germline, CDR1 SEHNR and CDR2 FQNEAQ (reference sequence). Here the CDR3 DNA reads TGTGCCAGCAGTCCTGGGGGCGGCGAAAAACTGTTTTTT. Amino acid sequence: CASSPGGGEKLFF.

The chain recombines TRBV5-4 with TRBJ1-6; D gene ambiguous. From germline, CDR1 is SGHNT and CDR2 YYREEE (reference sequence). V was pared by 2 bases and J by 7 bases, with 16 bases between. This CDR3 region has 16 residues. CDR3 bases: TGTGCCAGCAGCTTTAAACCGGGCCGAGGGAATTCACCCCTCCACTTT. Protein sequence: CASSFKPGRGNSPLHF.

In its sample, this clonotype was seen a few times. The rearrangement uses TRBV5-5 and TRBJ1-1; D perhaps matches TRBD1 (6 bases). This CDR3 is 15 amino acids long. The ends were cut back, 4 bases at V and 2 bases at J, with 15 bases in the middle. From germline, CDR1 is SGHKS and CDR2 YYEKEE (reference sequence). The CDR3 spells CASSRQGPVNTEAFF. The DNA for the CDR3 is TGTGCCAGCAGCCGGCAGGGGCCGGTTAACACTGAAGCTTTCTTT.

The V and J genes are TRBV6-5 and TRBJ2-7; D is unclear. Looked up from germline, CDR1 is MNHEY and CDR2 is SVGAGI. The CDR3 loop spans 14 amino acids. V was cut by 6 bases and J by 2 bases, with 14 bases left in between. The CDR3 sequence is CASRTRTQPYEQYF. CDR3 DNA: TGTGCCAGCAGGACAAGGACGCAGCCCTACGAGCAGTACTTC.

The sample holds a few counts of this clonotype. The chain is built from TRBV19 and TRBJ2-4; TRBD2 aligns across 7 bases. Germline CDR1 reads LNHDA; CDR2 reads SQIVND (reference sequence). Germline trimming cut 10 bases from V and 7 bases from J; bases unmatched to any gene: 13. This CDR3 comprises 14 residues. The CDR3 loop is CATRPSGTTNIQYF. The CDR3 bases are TGTGCCACCAGACCCTCCGGGACTACGAACATTCAGTACTTC. Full variable domain (outside the CDR3, taken from reference TRBV19 and TRBJ2-4): DGGITQSPKYLFRKEGQNVTLSCEQNLNHDAMYWYRQDPGQGLRLIYYSQIVNDFQKGDIAEGYSVSREKKESFPLTVTSAQKNPTAFYLCATRPSGTTNIQYFGAGTRLSVL.

This clonotype has only a few counts. This chain connects TRBV6-1 to TRBJ2-1, with a weak D call TRBD2 (6 bases). This CDR3 contains 15 residues. In germline, CDR1 is MNHNS, CDR2 SASEGT. The V gene lost 4 bases and the J gene lost 7 bases, with 17 bases spanning the gap. CDR3 DNA sequence: TGTGCCAGCAGTGGGGGACTCGCCCCTGGGAATGAGCAGTTCTTC. This sequence encodes CASSGGLAPGNEQFF.

This clonotype was observed at least ten times. This rearrangement joins TRBV7-2 to TRBJ1-5; possibly TRBD1 for D (5 bases). CDR1 SGHTA and CDR2 FQGNSA come from the germline V gene. This CDR3 is 15 amino acids long. Trimming took off 4 bases at V and 0 bases at J, with 10 bases between the two ends. CDR3 loop: CASSWGPYSNQPQHF. The CDR3, as DNA: TGTGCCAGCAGCTGGGGCCCTTATAGCAATCAGCCCCAGCATTTT. Complete variable domain (other parts from reference TRBV7-2 and TRBJ1-5): GAGVSQSPSNKVTEKGKDVELRCDPISGHTALYWYRQSLGQGLEFLIYFQGNSAPDKSGLPSDRFSAERTGGSVSTLTIQRTQQEDSAVYLCASSWGPYSNQPQHFGDGTRLSIL.

This clonotype has only a few counts. The V gene is TRBV11-2, the J gene TRBJ2-1, with TRBD2 matching over 10 bases. The length of the CDR3 is 15 residues. The V gene end was trimmed by 5 bases and the J gene end by 7 bases; junction bases not matched to a gene: 8. Germline assignment: CDR1 SGHAT and CDR2 FQNNGV. The CDR3 loop reads CASSPGLAPFNEQFF. DNA for the CDR3: TGTGCCAGCAGCCCGGGACTAGCGCCTTTTAATGAGCAGTTCTTC.